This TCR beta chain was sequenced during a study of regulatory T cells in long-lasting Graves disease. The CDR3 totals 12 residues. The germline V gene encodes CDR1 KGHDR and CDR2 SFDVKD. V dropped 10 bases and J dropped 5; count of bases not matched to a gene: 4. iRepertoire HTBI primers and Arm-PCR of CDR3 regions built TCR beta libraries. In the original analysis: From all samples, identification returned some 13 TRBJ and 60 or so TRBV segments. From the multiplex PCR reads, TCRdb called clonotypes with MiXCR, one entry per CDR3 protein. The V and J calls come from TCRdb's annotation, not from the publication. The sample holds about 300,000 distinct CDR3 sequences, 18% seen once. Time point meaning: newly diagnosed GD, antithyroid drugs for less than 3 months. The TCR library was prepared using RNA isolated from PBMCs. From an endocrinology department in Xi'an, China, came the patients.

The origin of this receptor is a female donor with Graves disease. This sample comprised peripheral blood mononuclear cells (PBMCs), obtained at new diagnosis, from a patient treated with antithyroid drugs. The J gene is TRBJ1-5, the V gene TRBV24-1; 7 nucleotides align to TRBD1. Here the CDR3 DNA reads TGTGCCACGTCACAGGGGCATCAGCCCCAGCATTTT. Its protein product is CATSQGHQPQHF.